These T cell receptor beta chains were read from a single sample in a study of OX40 agonist ivuxolimab in advanced cancers. Method: immunoSEQ multiplex PCR; TCRdb's copy keeps in-frame clones and lacks some. The data show 84,000 or so clones, about 93% seen once. The sequenced sample was CD4+ or CD8+ T cells sorted from blood, obtained in a trial of the OX40 agonist ivuxolimab. The receptor set was obtained from an adult with an advanced solid tumor such as melanoma, head and neck, liver or kidney cancer. Both conserved end residues are part of each CDR3. Fields, in order: V gene, D gene, clone size, J gene, CDR3 protein, CDR3 DNA. A D gene is named only where the DNA matches it firmly. Only part of the rows carry a size: once, few, many, or a class if the clone is expanded.

TRBV15,NA,NA,TRBJ1-5,CATSRDRGGPRQPQHF,TGTGCCACCAGCAGAGATCGGGGGGGCCCTCGGCAGCCCCAGCATTTT
TRBV6-5,NA,NA,TRBJ1-1,CASSPGGDTEAFF,TGTGCCAGCAGTCCCGGGGGGGACACTGAAGCTTTCTTT
TRBV11-2,TRBD1,NA,TRBJ1-1,CASSLIGFGQGSRTEAFF,TGTGCCAGCAGCTTAATAGGGTTCGGACAGGGATCGAGGACTGAAGCTTTCTTT
TRBV2,TRBD1,NA,TRBJ1-3,CASRLITGVRNTIYF,TGTGCCAGCAGGCTCATCACAGGGGTCAGGAACACCATATATTTT
TRBV12-5,NA,NA,TRBJ2-7,CASGLVAGTYEQYF,TGTGCTAGTGGTTTGGTAGCCGGGACCTACGAGCAGTACTTC
TRBV5-4,NA,NA,TRBJ2-7,CASSGDHTSRYEQYF,TGTGCCAGCAGCGGGGACCATACCAGCCGCTACGAGCAGTACTTC
TRBV28,TRBD1,NA,TRBJ1-2,CASTSPGTGTNNPNYGYTF,TGTGCCAGCACCTCGCCTGGGACAGGCACAAATAACCCTAACTATGGCTACACCTTC
TRBV7-9,TRBD1,NA,TRBJ1-2,CASSLEELTGNYGYTF,TGTGCCAGCAGCTTAGAAGAATTGACAGGGAACTATGGCTACACCTTC
TRBV11-1,NA,NA,TRBJ1-1,CASSLTGENTEAFF,TGTGCCAGCAGCTTAACAGGCGAGAACACTGAAGCTTTCTTT
TRBV9,NA,NA,TRBJ2-3,CASSLMEEEADTQYF,TGTGCCAGCAGCCTAATGGAGGAGGAGGCAGATACGCAGTATTTT
TRBV27,NA,few,TRBJ2-1,CASSFYNEQFF,TGTGCCAGCAGTTTCTACAATGAGCAGTTCTTC
TRBV5-6,NA,NA,TRBJ2-5,CASSLQNQETQYF,TGTGCCAGCAGCTTACAGAACCAAGAGACCCAGTACTTC
TRBV25-1,NA,NA,TRBJ2-7,CVVQPPGSYEQYF,TGTGTCGTACAGCCACCGGGAAGCTACGAGCAGTACTTC
TRBV13,TRBD1,NA,TRBJ2-4,CASSFGTDQYF,TGTGCCAGCAGCTTTGGGACAGACCAGTACTTC
TRBV2,TRBD1,NA,TRBJ2-3,CASRRGLPGQGITDTQYF,TGTGCCAGCAGGAGGGGACTACCGGGACAGGGGATCACAGATACGCAGTATTTT
TRBV9,NA,once,TRBJ2-5,CASSVAGDSEGTQYF,TGTGCCAGCAGCGTAGCAGGGGACTCTGAAGGAACCCAGTACTTC
TRBV5-1,NA,NA,TRBJ2-7,CASSPRGNSYEQYF,TGCGCCAGCAGCCCTAGGGGGAACTCCTACGAGCAGTACTTC
TRBV20-1,NA,NA,TRBJ2-7,CSARDIGEQYF,TGCAGTGCTAGAGATATCGGCGAGCAGTACTTC
TRBV27,TRBD2,NA,TRBJ2-1,CASSSGTSGYNEQFF,TGTGCCAGCAGTTCCGGGACTAGCGGGTACAATGAGCAGTTCTTC
TRBV30,NA,NA,TRBJ2-3,CAWSVQPGDTQYF,TGTGCCTGGAGTGTACAACCGGGCGATACGCAGTATTTT
TRBV19,TRBD2,NA,TRBJ2-2,CASRTTGGRINTGELFF,TGTGCCAGTAGGACTACGGGAGGCCGGATAAACACCGGGGAGCTGTTTTTT
TRBV4-3,NA,NA,TRBJ2-7,CASSHAGGEQYF,TGCGCCAGCAGCCACGCAGGAGGCGAGCAGTACTTC
TRBV2,NA,NA,TRBJ1-5,CASKGVYSNQPQHF,TGTGCCAGCAAAGGGGTTTATAGCAATCAGCCCCAGCATTTT
TRBV15,NA,NA,TRBJ2-5,CATSRALMGAWETQYF,TGTGCCACCAGCAGAGCCCTTATGGGGGCGTGGGAGACCCAGTACTTC
TRBV5-6,NA,once,TRBJ1-2,CASSFGPGQRYGYTF,TGTGCCAGCAGCTTTGGTCCGGGACAACGCTATGGCTACACCTTC
TRBV27,TRBD1,NA,TRBJ2-3,CASSLFGQADTQYF,TGTGCCAGCAGTTTGTTCGGACAGGCAGATACGCAGTATTTT
TRBV29-1,NA,NA,TRBJ1-2,CSVVHHVYGYTF,TGCAGCGTCGTACATCACGTCTATGGCTACACCTTC
TRBV27,NA,NA,TRBJ1-1,CASSLGANTEAFF,TGTGCCAGCAGTTTGGGGGCGAACACTGAAGCTTTCTTT
TRBV7-9,NA,NA,TRBJ2-2,CASSWTGELFF,TGTGCCAGCAGCTGGACCGGGGAGCTGTTTTTT
TRBV28,NA,NA,TRBJ1-5,CASSIGAVGSNQPQHF,TGTGCCAGCTCCATTGGGGCAGTTGGTAGCAATCAGCCCCAGCATTTT
TRBV4-2,TRBD1,NA,TRBJ2-7,CASSQDPGQGASWYF,TGTGCCAGCAGCCAAGATCCTGGACAGGGGGCCTCGTGGTACTTC
TRBV7-6,NA,NA,TRBJ2-2,CASSLETTKTGELFF,TGTGCCAGCAGCTTAGAGACAACGAAGACCGGGGAGCTGTTTTTT
TRBV9,NA,few,TRBJ1-1,CASSPYMNTEAFF,TGTGCCAGCAGCCCCTATATGAACACTGAAGCTTTCTTT
TRBV7-2,TRBD1,NA,TRBJ2-2,CASSRTRQGARSTGELFF,TGTGCCAGCAGCCGCACCCGACAGGGGGCTCGGAGCACCGGGGAGCTGTTTTTT
TRBV19,TRBD1,NA,TRBJ2-7,CASSPGTDYEQYF,TGTGCCAGTAGTCCGGGGACAGACTACGAGCAGTACTTC
TRBV11-2,NA,NA,TRBJ2-1,CASVALTGIEQFF,TGTGCCAGCGTGGCCTTGACAGGTATCGAGCAGTTCTTC
TRBV9,TRBD2,NA,TRBJ2-3,CASSPHGTSGGRGTDTQYF,TGTGCCAGCAGCCCCCATGGGACTAGCGGGGGCCGTGGGACAGATACGCAGTATTTT
TRBV5-4,NA,NA,TRBJ2-1,CASSLGNEQFF,TGTGCCAGCAGCTTGGGGAATGAGCAGTTCTTC
TRBV6-5,TRBD2,once,TRBJ2-1,CASSPRGTSRREQFF,TGTGCCAGCAGTCCAAGGGGGACTAGTCGGCGTGAGCAGTTCTTC
TRBV7-6,TRBD2,NA,TRBJ2-2,CASSLIMRFETSGSSDTGELFF,TGTGCCAGCAGCTTAATAATGCGATTTGAAACTAGCGGGTCGTCAGACACCGGGGAGCTGTTTTTT
TRBV25-1,NA,NA,TRBJ2-7,CASSTDQVSYEQYF,TGTGCCAGCAGTACGGATCAAGTCTCCTACGAGCAGTACTTC
TRBV6-1,NA,NA,TRBJ2-3,CASSTWADTQYF,TGTGCCAGCAGTACTTGGGCAGATACGCAGTATTTT
TRBV30,NA,NA,TRBJ1-1,CAWSQQWAEAFF,TGTGCCTGGAGCCAACAGTGGGCTGAAGCTTTCTTT
TRBV27,TRBD1,NA,TRBJ1-2,CASHGQADNYGYTF,TGTGCCAGCCACGGACAGGCGGATAACTATGGCTACACCTTC
TRBV27,NA,NA,TRBJ1-1,CASSLGMGGRAFF,TGTGCCAGCAGTTTAGGGATGGGAGGGAGGGCTTTCTTT
TRBV2,TRBD1,NA,TRBJ1-5,CASSEQQGTNQPQHF,TGTGCCAGCAGTGAACAACAGGGGACCAATCAGCCCCAGCATTTT
TRBV7-2,NA,once,TRBJ2-2,CASSFGVGVNTGELFF,TGTGCCAGCAGCTTTGGGGTGGGAGTAAACACCGGGGAGCTGTTTTTT
TRBV4-2,TRBD2,NA,TRBJ2-1,CASSQSPSGSGYEQFF,TGTGCCAGCAGCCAAAGCCCCAGCGGGAGCGGGTATGAGCAGTTCTTC
TRBV6-4,NA,NA,TRBJ1-1,CASSGRDGTEAFF,TGTGCCAGCAGTGGCAGGGACGGCACTGAAGCTTTCTTT
TRBV4-3,NA,NA,TRBJ1-1,CASSQGTSRGWNTEAFF,TGCGCCAGCAGCCAAGGAACTAGCAGGGGATGGAACACTGAAGCTTTCTTT
TRBV6-1,NA,NA,TRBJ2-7,CASSVTPASVYEQYF,TGTGCCAGCAGCGTAACTCCAGCCTCCGTGTACGAGCAGTACTTC
TRBV5-6,TRBD1,once,TRBJ2-2,CASSLDRGPGELFF,TGTGCCAGCAGCTTGGACAGGGGGCCCGGGGAGCTGTTTTTT
TRBV4-2,TRBD2,NA,TRBJ2-7,CASSPGGSAYEQYF,TGTGCCAGCAGCCCGGGCGGGAGTGCGTACGAGCAGTACTTC
TRBV2,NA,NA,TRBJ2-7,CASSAPQAVAYEQYF,TGTGCCAGCAGTGCCCCCCAGGCAGTGGCCTACGAGCAGTACTTC
TRBV10-1,NA,NA,TRBJ2-4,CANASNIQYF,TGCGCCAATGCCTCAAACATTCAGTACTTC
TRBV6-5,TRBD1,NA,TRBJ1-1,CASSPGTGRNTEAFF,TGTGCCAGCAGCCCCGGGACAGGAAGGAACACTGAAGCTTTCTTT
TRBV30,NA,NA,TRBJ2-5,CAWEETQYF,TGTGCCTGGGAAGAGACCCAGTACTTC
TRBV27,NA,once,TRBJ2-1,CASSSLNEQFF,TGTGCCAGCAGTTCTCTCAATGAGCAGTTCTTC
TRBV6-5,NA,NA,TRBJ1-2,CASSPNQNYGYTF,TGTGCCAGCAGTCCGAACCAAAACTATGGCTACACCTTC